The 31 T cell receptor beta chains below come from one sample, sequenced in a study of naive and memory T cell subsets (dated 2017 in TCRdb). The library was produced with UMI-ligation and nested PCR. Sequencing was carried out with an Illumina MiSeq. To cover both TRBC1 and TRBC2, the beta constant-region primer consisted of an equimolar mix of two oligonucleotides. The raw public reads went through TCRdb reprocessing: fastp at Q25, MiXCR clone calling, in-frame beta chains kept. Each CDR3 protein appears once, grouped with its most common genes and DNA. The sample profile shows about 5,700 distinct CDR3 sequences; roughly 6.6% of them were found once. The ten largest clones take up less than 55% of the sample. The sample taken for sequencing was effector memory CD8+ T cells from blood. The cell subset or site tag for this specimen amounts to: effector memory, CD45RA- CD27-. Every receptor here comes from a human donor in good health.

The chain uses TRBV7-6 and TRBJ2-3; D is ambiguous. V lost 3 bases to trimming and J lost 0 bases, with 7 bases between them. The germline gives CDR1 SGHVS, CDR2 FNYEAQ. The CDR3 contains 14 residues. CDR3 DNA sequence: TGTGCCAGCAGCTTTAAGGACAGCACAGATACGCAGTATTTT. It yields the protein CASSFKDSTDTQYF.

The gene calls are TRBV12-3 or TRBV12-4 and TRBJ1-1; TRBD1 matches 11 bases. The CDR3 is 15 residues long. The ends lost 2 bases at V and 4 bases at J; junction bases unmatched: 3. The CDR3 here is CASSLTGTGGTEAFF. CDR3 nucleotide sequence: TGTGCCAGCAGTTTAACAGGGACAGGGGGCACTGAAGCTTTCTTT.

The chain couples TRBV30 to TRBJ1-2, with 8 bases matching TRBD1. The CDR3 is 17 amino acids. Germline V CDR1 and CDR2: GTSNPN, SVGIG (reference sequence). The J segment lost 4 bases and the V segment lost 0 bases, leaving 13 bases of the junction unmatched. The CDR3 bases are TGTGCCTGGAGTGTAAGCCCGGACAGGGCTACATTCTATGGCTACACCTTC. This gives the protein CAWSVSPDRATFYGYTF.

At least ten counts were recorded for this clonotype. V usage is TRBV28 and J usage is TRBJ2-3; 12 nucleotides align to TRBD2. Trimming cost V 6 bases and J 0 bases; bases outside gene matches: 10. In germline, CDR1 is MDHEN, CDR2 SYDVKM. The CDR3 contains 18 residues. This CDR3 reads CASSMGLAGGISTDTQYF. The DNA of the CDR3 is TGTGCCAGCAGCATGGGGCTAGCGGGGGGGATTAGCACAGATACGCAGTATTTT.

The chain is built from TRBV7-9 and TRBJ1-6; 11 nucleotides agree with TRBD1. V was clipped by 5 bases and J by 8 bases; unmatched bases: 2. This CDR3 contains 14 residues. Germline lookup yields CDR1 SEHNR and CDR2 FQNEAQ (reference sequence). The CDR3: CASSTGQGDSPLHF. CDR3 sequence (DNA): TGTGCCAGCAGCACGGGACAGGGGGATTCACCCCTCCACTTT.

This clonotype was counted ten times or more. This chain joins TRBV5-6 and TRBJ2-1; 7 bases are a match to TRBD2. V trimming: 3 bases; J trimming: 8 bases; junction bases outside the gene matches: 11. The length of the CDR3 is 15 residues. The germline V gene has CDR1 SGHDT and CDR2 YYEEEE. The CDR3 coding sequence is TGTGCCAGCAGCTCGGGAGCGGGGCGCTTTGATGAGCAGTTCTTC. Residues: CASSSGAGRFDEQFF. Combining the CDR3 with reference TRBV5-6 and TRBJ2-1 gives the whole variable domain DAGVTQSPTHLIKTRGQQVTLRCSPKSGHDTVSWYQQALGQGPQFIFQYYEEEERQRGNFPDRFSGHQFPNYSSELNVNALLLGDSALYLCASSSGAGRFDEQFFGPGTRLTVL.

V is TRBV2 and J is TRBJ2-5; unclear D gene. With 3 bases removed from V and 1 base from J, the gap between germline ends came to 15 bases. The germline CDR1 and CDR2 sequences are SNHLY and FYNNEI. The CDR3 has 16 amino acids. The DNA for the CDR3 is TGTGCCAGCAGTGAGCAAGAGGACCAGCCCCAAGAGACCCAGTACTTC. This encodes CASSEQEDQPQETQYF.

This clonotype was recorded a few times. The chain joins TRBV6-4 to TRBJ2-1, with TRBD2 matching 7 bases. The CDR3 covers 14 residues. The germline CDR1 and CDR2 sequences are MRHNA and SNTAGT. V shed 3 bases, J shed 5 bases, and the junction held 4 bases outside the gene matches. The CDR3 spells CASSEASGNNEQFF. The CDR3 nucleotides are TGTGCCAGCAGTGAGGCTAGCGGAAACAATGAGCAGTTCTTC.

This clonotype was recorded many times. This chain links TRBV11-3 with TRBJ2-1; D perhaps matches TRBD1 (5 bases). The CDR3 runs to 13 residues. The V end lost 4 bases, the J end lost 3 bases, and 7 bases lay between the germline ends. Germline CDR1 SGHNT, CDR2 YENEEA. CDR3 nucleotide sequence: TGTGCCAGCAGCTCAGGGAACTACAATGAGCAGTTCTTC. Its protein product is CASSSGNYNEQFF.

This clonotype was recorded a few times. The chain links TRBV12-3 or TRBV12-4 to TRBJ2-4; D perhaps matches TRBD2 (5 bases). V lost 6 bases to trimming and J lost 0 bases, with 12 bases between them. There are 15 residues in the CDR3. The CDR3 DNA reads TGTGCCAGCAGCACCTGGGAGCCAGCCAAAAACATTCAGTACTTC. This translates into CASSTWEPAKNIQYF.

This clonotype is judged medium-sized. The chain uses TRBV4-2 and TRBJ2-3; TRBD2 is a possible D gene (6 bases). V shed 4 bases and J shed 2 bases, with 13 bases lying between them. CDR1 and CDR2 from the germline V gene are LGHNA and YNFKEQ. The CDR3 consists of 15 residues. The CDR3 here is CASSRRAEPTDTQYF. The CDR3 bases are TGTGCCAGCAGCCGGAGGGCGGAACCCACAGATACGCAGTATTTT.

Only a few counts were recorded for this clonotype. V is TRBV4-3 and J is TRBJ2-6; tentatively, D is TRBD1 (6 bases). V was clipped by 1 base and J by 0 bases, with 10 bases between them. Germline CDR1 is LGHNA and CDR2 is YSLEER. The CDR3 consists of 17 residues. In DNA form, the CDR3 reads TGCGCCAGCAGCCAAGCAGGGGCGTCCTCTGGGGCCAACGTCCTGACTTTC. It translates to CASSQAGASSGANVLTF.

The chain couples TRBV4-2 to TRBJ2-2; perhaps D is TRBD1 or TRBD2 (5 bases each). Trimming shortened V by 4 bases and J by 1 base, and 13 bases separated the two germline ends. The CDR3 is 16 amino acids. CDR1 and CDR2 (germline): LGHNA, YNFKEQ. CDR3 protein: CASSPSRDQNTGELFF. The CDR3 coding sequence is TGTGCCAGCAGCCCGTCCCGGGACCAGAACACCGGGGAGCTGTTTTTT.

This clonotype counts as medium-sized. The CDR3: CASSQGIDRGDTEAFF. The CDR3 nucleotides read TGCGCCAGCAGCCAGGGAATCGACAGGGGCGACACTGAAGCTTTCTTT. The rearrangement joins TRBV4-3 to TRBJ1-1; 8 nucleotides agree with TRBD1. CDR1 and CDR2 (germline): LGHNA, YSLEER. Trimming at V came to 3 bases and at J to 3 bases, leaving 9 bases not matched to a gene. This CDR3 contains 16 residues.

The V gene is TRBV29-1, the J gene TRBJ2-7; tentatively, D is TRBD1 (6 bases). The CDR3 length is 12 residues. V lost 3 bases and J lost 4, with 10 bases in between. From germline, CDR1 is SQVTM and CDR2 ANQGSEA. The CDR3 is CSVDEGDYEQYF. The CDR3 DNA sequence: TGCAGCGTTGACGAGGGGGATTACGAGCAGTACTTC.

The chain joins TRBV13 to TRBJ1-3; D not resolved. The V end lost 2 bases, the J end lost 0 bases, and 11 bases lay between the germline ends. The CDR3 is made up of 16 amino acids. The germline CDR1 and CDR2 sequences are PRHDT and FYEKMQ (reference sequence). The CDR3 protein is CASSLYLDNSGNTIYF. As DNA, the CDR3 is TGTGCCAGCAGCTTATACTTAGACAACTCTGGAAACACCATATATTTT.

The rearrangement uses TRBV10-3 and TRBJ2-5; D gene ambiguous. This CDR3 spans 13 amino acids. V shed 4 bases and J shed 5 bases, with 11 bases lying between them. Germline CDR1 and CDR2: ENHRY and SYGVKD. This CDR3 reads CAISVNLAETQYF. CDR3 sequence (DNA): TGTGCCATCAGTGTTAATCTTGCGGAGACCCAGTACTTC.

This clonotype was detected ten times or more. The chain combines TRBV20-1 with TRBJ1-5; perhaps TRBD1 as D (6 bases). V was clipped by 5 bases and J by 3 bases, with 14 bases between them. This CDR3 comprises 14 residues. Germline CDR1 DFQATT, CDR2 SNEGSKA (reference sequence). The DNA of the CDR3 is TGCAGTGCTGGGACGGGGGCTGACAATCAGCCCCAGCATTTT. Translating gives CSAGTGADNQPQHF.

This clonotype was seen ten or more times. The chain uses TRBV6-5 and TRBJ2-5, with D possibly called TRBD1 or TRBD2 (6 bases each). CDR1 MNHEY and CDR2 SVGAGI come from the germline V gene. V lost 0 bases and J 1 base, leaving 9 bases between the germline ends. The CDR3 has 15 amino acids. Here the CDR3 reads CASSYSGGSQETQYF. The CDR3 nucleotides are TGTGCCAGCAGTTACTCGGGGGGCAGCCAAGAGACCCAGTACTTC.

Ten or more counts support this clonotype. The CDR3 spells CASSPRESLYEQYF. DNA for the CDR3: TGTGCCAGCAGCCCCCGGGAGTCTCTCTACGAGCAGTACTTC. V usage is TRBV9 and J usage is TRBJ2-7; D perhaps matches TRBD2 (6 bases). There are 14 residues in the CDR3. CDR1 SGDLS and CDR2 YYNGEE come from the germline V gene. Trimming cost V 4 bases and J 3 bases, with 14 bases left between them.

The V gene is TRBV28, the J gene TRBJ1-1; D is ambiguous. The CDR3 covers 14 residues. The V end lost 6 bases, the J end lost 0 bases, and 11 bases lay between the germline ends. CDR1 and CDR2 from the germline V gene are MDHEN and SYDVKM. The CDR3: CASSGLGMNTEAFF. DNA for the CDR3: TGTGCCAGCAGCGGCCTCGGGATGAACACTGAAGCTTTCTTT.

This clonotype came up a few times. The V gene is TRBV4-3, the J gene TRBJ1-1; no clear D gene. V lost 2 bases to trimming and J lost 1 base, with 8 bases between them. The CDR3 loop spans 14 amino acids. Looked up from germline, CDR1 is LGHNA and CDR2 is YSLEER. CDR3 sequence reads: CASSQSRENTEAFF. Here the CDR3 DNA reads TGCGCCAGCAGCCAATCCCGGGAGAACACTGAAGCTTTCTTT.

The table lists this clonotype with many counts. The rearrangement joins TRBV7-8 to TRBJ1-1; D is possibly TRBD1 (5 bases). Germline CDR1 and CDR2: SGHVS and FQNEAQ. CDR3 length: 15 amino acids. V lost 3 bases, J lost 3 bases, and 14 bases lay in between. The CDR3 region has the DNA TGTGCCAGCAGCTTTACAGGAACCTGGGACACTGAAGCTTTCTTT. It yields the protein CASSFTGTWDTEAFF.

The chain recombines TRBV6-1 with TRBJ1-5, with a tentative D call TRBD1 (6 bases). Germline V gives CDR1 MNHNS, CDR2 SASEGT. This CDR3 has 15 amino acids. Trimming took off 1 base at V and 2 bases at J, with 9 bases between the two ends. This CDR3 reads CASSEGAGGNQPQHF. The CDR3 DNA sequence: TGTGCCAGCAGTGAAGGAGCAGGGGGCAATCAGCCCCAGCATTTT.

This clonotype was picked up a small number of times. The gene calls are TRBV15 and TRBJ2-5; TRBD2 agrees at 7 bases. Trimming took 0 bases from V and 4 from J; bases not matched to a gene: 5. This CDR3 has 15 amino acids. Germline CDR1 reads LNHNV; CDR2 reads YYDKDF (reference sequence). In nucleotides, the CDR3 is TGTGCCACCAGCAGAGAATTGGGGGGGTCAGAGACCCAGTACTTC. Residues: CATSRELGGSETQYF.

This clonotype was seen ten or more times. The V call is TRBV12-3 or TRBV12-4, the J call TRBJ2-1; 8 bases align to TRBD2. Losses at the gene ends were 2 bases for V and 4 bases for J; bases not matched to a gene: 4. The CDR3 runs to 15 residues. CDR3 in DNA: TGTGCCAGCAGTTTACTACTAGCGGATTACAATGAGCAGTTCTTC. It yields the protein CASSLLLADYNEQFF.

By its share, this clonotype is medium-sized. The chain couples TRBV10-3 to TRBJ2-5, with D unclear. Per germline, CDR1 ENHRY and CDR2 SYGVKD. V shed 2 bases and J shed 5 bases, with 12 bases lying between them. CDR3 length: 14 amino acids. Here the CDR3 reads CAISERVESETQYF. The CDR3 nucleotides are TGTGCCATCAGTGAGAGGGTAGAGTCGGAGACCCAGTACTTC.

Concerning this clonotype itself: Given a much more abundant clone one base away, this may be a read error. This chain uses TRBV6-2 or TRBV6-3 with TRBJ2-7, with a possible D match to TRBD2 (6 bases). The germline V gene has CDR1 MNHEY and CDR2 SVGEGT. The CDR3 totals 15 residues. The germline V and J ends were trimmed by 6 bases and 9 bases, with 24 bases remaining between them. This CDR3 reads CASRTGTGEFTAQYF. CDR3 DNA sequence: TGTGCCAGCAGAACCGGGACGGGGGAATTTACTGCGCAGTACTTC.

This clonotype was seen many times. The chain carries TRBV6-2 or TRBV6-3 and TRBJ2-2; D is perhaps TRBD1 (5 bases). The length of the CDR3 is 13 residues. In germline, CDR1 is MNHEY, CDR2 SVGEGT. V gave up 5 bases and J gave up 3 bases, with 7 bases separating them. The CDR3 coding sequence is TGTGCCAGCAGTCAGACAGACACCGGGGAGCTGTTTTTT. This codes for CASSQTDTGELFF.

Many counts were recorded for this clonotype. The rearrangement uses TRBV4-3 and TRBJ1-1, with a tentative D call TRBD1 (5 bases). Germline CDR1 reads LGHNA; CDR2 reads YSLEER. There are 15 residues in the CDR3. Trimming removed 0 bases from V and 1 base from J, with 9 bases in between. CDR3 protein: CASSQDRVRNTEAFF. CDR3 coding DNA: TGCGCCAGCAGCCAAGACAGGGTTAGGAACACTGAAGCTTTCTTT.

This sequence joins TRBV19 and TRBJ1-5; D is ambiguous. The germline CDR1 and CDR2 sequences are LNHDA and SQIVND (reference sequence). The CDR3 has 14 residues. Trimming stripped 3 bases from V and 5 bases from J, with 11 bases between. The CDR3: CASSISGDYQPQHF. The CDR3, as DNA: TGTGCCAGTAGTATTTCAGGAGACTATCAGCCCCAGCATTTT.